This TCR beta chain was sequenced in a study of beta chain features in type 1 diabetes. Study as a whole: On cell yields, gender and age, patients and healthy donors were similar. Study conclusions and caveats: Shorter TCRB CDR3s, moderately but significantly so, marked every one of the four CD4+ subsets in Type 1 diabetes patients. Sequencing the cDNA could make cells with high TCR expression show up more than they should.

This clone turned up a few times. Antigen unknown. Expressed TCRB transcripts were sequenced after all isolated RNA was converted to cDNA. Clones were sequenced by immunoSEQ multiplex PCR, and TCRdb holds only the in-frame ones, with some missing. The profile shows fewer than 450,000 clones, 13% of them singletons. V lost 6 bases to trimming and J lost 6 bases, with 18 bases between them. The CDR3 is 14 residues long. Germline V gives CDR1 MDHEN, CDR2 SYDVKM. The V and J genes are TRBV28 and TRBJ2-7; weak D call: TRBD2 (6 bases). Sequenced input: naive CD4+ T cells from blood. This receptor was obtained from a woman aged 18-30 years with type 1 diabetes. The CDR3 DNA sequence: TGTGCCAGCAGCGCGGGAATTGGAGCTCGCGAGCAGTACTTC. This sequence encodes CASSAGIGAREQYF.